Listed below are T cell receptor beta chains from one sample, sequenced in a study of blood T cell repertoires in COVID-19. The assay was immunoSEQ multiplex PCR, and TCRdb's table has in-frame clones only and misses some. The table has fewer than 400,000 clones, around 92% seen once. The sequenced sample consisted of peripheral blood. The receptors here all came from a woman in her 30s with COVID-19, enrolled during active disease. Each CDR3 is given without its conserved first and last residue.

TRBV7-2 ASSLDRGYNEQF
TRBV2 ASSDAAGGGETQY
TRBV6-1 ASCEQGHYGYT
TRBV29-1 SVEALFGELNTEAF
TRBV28 ASLLLGAGNSPLH
TRBV6-5 ASSSQGAVGYT
TRBV7-2 ASSFGLGNSPLH
TRBV5-1 ASSLGDRGSHGYT
TRBV6-4 ASSETGSSGANVLT
TRBV7-9 ASRTSSGGDTGELF
TRBV24-1 ATSDFNRGDTQY
TRBV5-1 ASSLEGQGYGYT
TRBV7-9 ASSETGGGEQF
TRBV6-4 ASSRYGGTEAF
TRBV7-9 ASSRGQGTTNEKLF
TRBV6-1 ASSEGPQGPYGYT
TRBV6-6 ASSPGLAGGPSTDTQY
TRBV27 ASSLLTSTDTQY
TRBV19 ASSMGDSITGELF
TRBV5-5 ASSLRQGEETQY
TRBV3-1/TRBV3-2 ASSQNSRSEAF
TRBV29-1 SGRSQAGNTIY
TRBV12-5 ASGLSGVFSNQPQH
TRBV2 ASSGLAGIDTQY
TRBV6-5 ASRGGSSTDTQY
TRBV19 ASSPTGEAGYT
TRBV5-1 ASSLQGDRAQETQY
TRBV11-3 ASSIGQARSWDTEAF
TRBV6-5 ASRLGNSPLH
TRBV5-1 ASSSTQGMVRSGYT